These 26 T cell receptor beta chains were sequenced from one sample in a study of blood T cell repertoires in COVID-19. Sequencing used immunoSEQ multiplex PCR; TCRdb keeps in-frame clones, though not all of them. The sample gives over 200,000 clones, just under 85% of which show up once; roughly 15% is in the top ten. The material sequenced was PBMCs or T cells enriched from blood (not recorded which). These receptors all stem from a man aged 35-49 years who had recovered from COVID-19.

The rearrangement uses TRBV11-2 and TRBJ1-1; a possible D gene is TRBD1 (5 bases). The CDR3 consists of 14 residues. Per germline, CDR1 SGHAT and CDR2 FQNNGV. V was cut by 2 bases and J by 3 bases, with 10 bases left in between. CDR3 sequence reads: CASSLQGLDTEAFF. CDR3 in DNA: TGTGCCAGCAGCTTACAGGGTCTGGACACTGAAGCTTTCTTT.

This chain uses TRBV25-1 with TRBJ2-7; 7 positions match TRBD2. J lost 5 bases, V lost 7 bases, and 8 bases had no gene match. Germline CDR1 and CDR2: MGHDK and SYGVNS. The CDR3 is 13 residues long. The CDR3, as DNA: TGTGCCAGCACTGCCCCAGGGACTAACGAGCAGTACTTC. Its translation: CASTAPGTNEQYF.

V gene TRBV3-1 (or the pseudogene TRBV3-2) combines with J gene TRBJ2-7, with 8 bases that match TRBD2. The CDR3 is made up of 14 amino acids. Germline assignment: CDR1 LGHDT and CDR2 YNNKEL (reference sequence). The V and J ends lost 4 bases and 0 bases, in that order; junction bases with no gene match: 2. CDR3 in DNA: TGTGCCAGCAGCCTCGGGACTAGCTCCTACGAGCAGTACTTC. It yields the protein CASSLGTSSYEQYF.

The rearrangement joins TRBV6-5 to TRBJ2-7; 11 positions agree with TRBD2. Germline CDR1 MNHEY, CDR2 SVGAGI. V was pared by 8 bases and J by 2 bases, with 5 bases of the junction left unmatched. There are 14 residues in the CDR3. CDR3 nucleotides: TGTGCCAGCCGGTCACTAGCGGGAGCCTACGAGCAGTACTTC. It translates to CASRSLAGAYEQYF.

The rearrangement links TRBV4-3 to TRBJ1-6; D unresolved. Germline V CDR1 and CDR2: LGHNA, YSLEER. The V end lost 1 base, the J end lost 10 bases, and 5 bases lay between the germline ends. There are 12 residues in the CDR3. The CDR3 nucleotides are TGCGCCAGCAGCCAAGTCGGGTCACCCCTCCACTTT. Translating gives CASSQVGSPLHF.

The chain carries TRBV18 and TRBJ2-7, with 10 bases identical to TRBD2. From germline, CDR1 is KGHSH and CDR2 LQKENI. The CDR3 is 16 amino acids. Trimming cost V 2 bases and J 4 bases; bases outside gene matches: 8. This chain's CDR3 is CASSPGGAGGGYEQYF. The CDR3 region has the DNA TGTGCCAGCTCACCAGGAGGAGCGGGAGGGGGATACGAGCAGTACTTC.

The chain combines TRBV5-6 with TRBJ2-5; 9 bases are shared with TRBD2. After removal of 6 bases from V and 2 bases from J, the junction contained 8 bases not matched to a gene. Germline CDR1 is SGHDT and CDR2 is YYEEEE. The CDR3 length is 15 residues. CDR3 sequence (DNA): TGTGCCAGCAACTCGGCGGGAGGGATACAAGAGACCCAGTACTTC. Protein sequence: CASNSAGGIQETQYF.

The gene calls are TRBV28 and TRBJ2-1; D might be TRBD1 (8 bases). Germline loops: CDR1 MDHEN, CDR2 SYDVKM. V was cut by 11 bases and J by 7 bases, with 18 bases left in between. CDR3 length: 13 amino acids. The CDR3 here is CAGGGQAQNEQFF. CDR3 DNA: TGTGCCGGGGGGGGACAGGCCCAGAATGAGCAGTTCTTC.

The CDR3: CASSPQGTYGYTF. The CDR3 coding sequence is TGTGCCAGCAGTCCCCAGGGTACCTATGGCTACACCTTC. This chain connects TRBV12-3 or TRBV12-4 to TRBJ1-2; D might be TRBD1 (5 bases). The CDR3 has 13 amino acids. V was trimmed by 5 bases and J by 4 bases, leaving 11 bases between them.

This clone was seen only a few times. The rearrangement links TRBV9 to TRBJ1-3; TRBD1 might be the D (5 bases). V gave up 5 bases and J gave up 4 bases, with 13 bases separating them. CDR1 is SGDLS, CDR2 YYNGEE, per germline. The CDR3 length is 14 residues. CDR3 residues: CASRKGVRGNTIYF. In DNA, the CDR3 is TGTGCCAGCAGGAAAGGGGTTAGAGGAAACACCATATATTTT. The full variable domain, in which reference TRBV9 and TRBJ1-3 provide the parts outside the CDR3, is DSGVTQTPKHLITATGQRVTLRCSPRSGDLSVYWYQQSLDQGLQFLIQYYNGEERAKGNILERFSAQQFPDLHSELNLSSLELGDSALYFCASRKGVRGNTIYFGEGSWLTVV.

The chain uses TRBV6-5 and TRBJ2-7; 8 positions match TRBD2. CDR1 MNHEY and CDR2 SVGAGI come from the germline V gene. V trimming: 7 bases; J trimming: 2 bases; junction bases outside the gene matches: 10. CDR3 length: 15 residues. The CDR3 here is CASTPGGGPTYEQYF. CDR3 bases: TGTGCCAGCACCCCGGGCGGGGGGCCTACCTACGAGCAGTACTTC.

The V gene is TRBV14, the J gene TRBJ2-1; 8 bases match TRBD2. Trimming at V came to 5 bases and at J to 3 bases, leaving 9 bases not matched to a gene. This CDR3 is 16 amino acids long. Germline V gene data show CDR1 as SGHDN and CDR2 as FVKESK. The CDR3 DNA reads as TGTGCCAGCAGCAAACGTTTGAGCGGGGGCTACAATGAGCAGTTCTTC. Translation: CASSKRLSGGYNEQFF.

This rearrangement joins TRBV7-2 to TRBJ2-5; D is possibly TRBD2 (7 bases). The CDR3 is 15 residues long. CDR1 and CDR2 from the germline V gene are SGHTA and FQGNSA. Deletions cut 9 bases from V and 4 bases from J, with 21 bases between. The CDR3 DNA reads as TGTGCCAGTTCCCAGGGGCGGGAGATAGGAGAGACCCAGTACTTC. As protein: CASSQGREIGETQYF.

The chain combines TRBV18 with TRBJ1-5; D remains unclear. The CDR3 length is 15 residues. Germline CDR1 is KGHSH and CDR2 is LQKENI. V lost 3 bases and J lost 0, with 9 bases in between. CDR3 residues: CASSPSALSNQPQHF. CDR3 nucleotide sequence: TGTGCCAGCTCACCCTCAGCGCTTAGCAATCAGCCCCAGCATTTT.

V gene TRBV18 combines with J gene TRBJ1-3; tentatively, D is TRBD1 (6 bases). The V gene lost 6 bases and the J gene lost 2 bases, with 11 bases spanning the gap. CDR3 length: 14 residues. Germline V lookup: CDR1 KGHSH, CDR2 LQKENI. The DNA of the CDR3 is TGTGCCAGCTCCTCGGGGGGCCCTGGAAACACCATATATTTT. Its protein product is CASSSGGPGNTIYF.

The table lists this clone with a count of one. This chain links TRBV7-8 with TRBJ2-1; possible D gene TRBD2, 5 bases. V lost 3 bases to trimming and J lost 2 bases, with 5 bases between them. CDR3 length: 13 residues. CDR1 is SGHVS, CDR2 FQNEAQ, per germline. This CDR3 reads CASSFGAYNEQFF. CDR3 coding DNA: TGTGCCAGCAGCTTCGGGGCCTACAATGAGCAGTTCTTC.

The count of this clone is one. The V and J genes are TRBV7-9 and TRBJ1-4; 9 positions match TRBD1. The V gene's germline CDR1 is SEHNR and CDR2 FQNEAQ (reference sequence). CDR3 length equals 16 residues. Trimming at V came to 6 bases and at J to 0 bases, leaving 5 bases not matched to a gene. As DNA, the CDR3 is TGTGCCAGCAGGCTACAGGGGGCCACAACTAATGAAAAACTGTTTTTT. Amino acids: CASRLQGATTNEKLFF.

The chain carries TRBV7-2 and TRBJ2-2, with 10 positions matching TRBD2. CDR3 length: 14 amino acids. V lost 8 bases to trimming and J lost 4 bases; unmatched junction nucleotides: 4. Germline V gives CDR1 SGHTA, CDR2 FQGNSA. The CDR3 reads CASGTSVRTGELFF. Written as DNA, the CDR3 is TGTGCCAGCGGGACTAGCGTCCGCACCGGGGAGCTGTTTTTT.

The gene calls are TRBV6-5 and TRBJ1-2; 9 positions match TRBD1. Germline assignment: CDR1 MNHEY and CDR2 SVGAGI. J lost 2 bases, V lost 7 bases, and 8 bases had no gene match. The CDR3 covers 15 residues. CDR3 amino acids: CASTNRDRENYGYTF. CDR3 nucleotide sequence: TGTGCCAGCACCAACCGGGACAGGGAAAACTATGGCTACACCTTC.

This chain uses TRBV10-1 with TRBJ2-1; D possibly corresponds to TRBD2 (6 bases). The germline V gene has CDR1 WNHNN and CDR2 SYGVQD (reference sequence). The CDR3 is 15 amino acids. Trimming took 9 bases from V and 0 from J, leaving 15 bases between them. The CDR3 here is CARTALGGSYNEQFF. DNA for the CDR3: TGCGCCAGAACCGCCCTGGGGGGCTCCTACAATGAGCAGTTCTTC.

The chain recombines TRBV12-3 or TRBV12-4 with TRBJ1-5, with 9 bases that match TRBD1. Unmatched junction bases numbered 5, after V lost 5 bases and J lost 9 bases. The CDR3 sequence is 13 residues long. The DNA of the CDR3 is TGTGCCAGCAGTACAGGGGGCGAGGGGCCCCAGCATTTT. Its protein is CASSTGGEGPQHF.

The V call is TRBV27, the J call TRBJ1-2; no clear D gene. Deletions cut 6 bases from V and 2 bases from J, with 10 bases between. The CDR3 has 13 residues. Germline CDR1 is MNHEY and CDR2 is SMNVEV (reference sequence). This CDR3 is CASSYSRNYGYTF. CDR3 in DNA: TGTGCCAGCAGCTACAGTCGGAACTATGGCTACACCTTC.

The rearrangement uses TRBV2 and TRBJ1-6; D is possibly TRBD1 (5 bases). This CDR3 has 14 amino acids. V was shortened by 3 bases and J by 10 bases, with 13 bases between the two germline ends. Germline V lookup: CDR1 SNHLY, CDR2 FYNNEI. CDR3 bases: TGTGCCAGCAGTGAGGTGGTGCGGGACTCACCCCTCCACTTT. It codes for CASSEVVRDSPLHF.

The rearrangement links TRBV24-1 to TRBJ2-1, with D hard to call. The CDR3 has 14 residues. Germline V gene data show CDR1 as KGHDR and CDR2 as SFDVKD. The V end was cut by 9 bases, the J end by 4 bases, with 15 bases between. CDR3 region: CATARGGTYNEQFF. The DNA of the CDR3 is TGTGCCACCGCCAGAGGCGGAACTTACAATGAGCAGTTCTTC.

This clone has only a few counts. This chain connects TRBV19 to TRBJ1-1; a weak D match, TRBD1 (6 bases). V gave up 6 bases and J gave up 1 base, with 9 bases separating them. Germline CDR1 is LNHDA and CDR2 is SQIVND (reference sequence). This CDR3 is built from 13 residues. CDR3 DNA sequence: TGTGCCAGTAGCCAGGGGAAGAACACTGAAGCTTTCTTT. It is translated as CASSQGKNTEAFF.

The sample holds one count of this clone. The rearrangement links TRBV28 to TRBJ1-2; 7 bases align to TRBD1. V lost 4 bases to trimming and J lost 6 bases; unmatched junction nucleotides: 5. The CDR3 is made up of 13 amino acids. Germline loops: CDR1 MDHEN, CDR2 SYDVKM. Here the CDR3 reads CASSSTGVDGYTF. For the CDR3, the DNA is TGTGCCAGCAGTTCAACAGGGGTCGATGGCTACACCTTC.